These 16 T cell receptor beta chains share one sample of origin, sequenced in a study of regulatory T cells in long-lasting Graves disease. CDR3-region Arm-PCR and iRepertoire HTBI primers produced the TCR beta libraries. In TCRdb, the multiplex PCR reads were re-called with MiXCR into one record per CDR3 protein. Of around 450,000 distinct CDR3 sequences listed, roughly 21% are singletons. Indicated time point: persistent/refractory GD, antithyroid drugs over 5 years with positive TRAb. RNA from PBMCs was the source of the TCR library. The source material was peripheral blood mononuclear cells (PBMCs), sampled when the disease was refractory, from a patient treated with antithyroid drugs. These receptors originate from a female donor with Graves disease.

The chain has TRBV20-1 and TRBJ1-2; possibly TRBD1 for D (5 bases). Germline CDR1 DFQATT, CDR2 SNEGSKA (reference sequence). The CDR3 has 13 residues. The V end was cut by 5 bases, the J end by 7 bases, with 17 bases between. The CDR3 loop is CSAWTPRDPGYTF. DNA of the CDR3: TGCAGTGCTTGGACACCTCGGGACCCTGGCTACACCTTC.

This clonotype was seen many times. The chain employs TRBV7-2 and TRBJ2-4; D gene ambiguous. Deletions cut 0 bases from V and 8 bases from J, with 11 bases between. CDR3 length equals 14 residues. The germline V gene has CDR1 SGHTA and CDR2 FQGNSA. The CDR3 DNA sequence: TGTGCCAGCAGCTTAGCGGGCGATCGGCACATTCAGTACTTC. Protein sequence: CASSLAGDRHIQYF.

This clonotype was detected once. A much larger clone is a single base away; this may be a read error. The chain has TRBV27 and TRBJ2-7, with a weak D call TRBD2 (6 bases). V was trimmed by 8 bases and J by 6 bases, leaving 17 bases between them. The V gene's germline CDR1 is MNHEY and CDR2 SMNVEV (reference sequence). The CDR3 is made up of 13 amino acids. The CDR3 nucleotides read TGTGCCAGCGCCAAATGCGGGGTACTCGAGCAGTACTTC. Its translation: CASAKCGVLEQYF.

At least ten counts were recorded for this clonotype. The V call is TRBV27, the J call TRBJ1-6; 7 nucleotides align to TRBD1. J was trimmed by 5 bases and V by 5 bases; bases with no gene match: 12. Germline-derived CDR1 and CDR2 are MNHEY and SMNVEV (reference sequence). The CDR3 spans 17 residues. CDR3 nucleotide sequence: TGTGCCAGCAGTCCCTTACAGGGGCTCTCGGATAATTCACCCCTCCACTTT. Protein: CASSPLQGLSDNSPLHF.

V is TRBV15 and J is TRBJ2-7, with 8 bases aligning to TRBD1. With 1 base clipped from V and 3 bases from J, the junction kept 2 bases outside the gene matches. Germline V CDR1 and CDR2: LNHNV, YYDKDF (reference sequence). The CDR3 is 14 residues long. The CDR3 spells CATSRGTGGYEQYF. In DNA, the CDR3 is TGTGCCACCAGCAGAGGAACAGGGGGCTACGAGCAGTACTTC.

This clonotype was seen at least ten times. The chain uses TRBV5-1 and TRBJ2-2, with D perhaps matching TRBD2 (5 bases). Trimming removed 0 bases from V and 6 bases from J, with 12 bases in between. The CDR3 has 15 amino acids. Per the germline V gene, CDR1 is SGHRS and CDR2 is YFSETQ. The CDR3 nucleotides are TGCGCCAGCAGCTTGGCGGGAATCGCCTCCGGGGAGCTGTTTTTT. This sequence encodes CASSLAGIASGELFF.

This clonotype has ten or more counts. The V gene is TRBV28, the J gene TRBJ2-7; D could derive from TRBD1 or TRBD2 (5 bases each). V gave up 2 bases and J gave up 5 bases, with 7 bases separating them. The CDR3 extends over 12 amino acids. The germline V gene encodes CDR1 MDHEN and CDR2 SYDVKM. CDR3 region: CASSLGGHEQYF. The CDR3 nucleotides read TGTGCCAGCAGTTTAGGGGGTCACGAGCAGTACTTC.

This clonotype was recorded many times. The V call is TRBV18, the J call TRBJ1-5; 7 bases line up with TRBD1. V shed 8 bases, J shed 5 bases, and the junction held 6 bases outside the gene matches. Germline loops: CDR1 KGHSH, CDR2 LQKENI. The CDR3 consists of 13 residues. CDR3 protein: CASSPGGDQPQHF. The CDR3 DNA sequence: TGTGCCAGCAGTCCAGGGGGGGATCAGCCCCAGCATTTT.

The V gene is TRBV29-1, the J gene TRBJ2-7; D is possibly TRBD1 or TRBD2 (5 bases each). Germline V gene data show CDR1 as SQVTM and CDR2 as ANQGSEA. The CDR3 is made up of 14 amino acids. V was cut by 5 bases and J by 0 bases, with 14 bases left in between. The DNA of the CDR3 is TGCAGCGTTCTTGGCTGGGGGAGCTCCTACGAGCAGTACTTC. Translating it yields CSVLGWGSSYEQYF.

This clonotype was counted ten times or more. This rearrangement joins TRBV10-3 to TRBJ2-7, with D unresolved. The CDR3 has 15 residues. Germline CDR1 and CDR2: ENHRY and SYGVKD. With 0 bases removed from V and 4 bases from J, the gap between germline ends came to 13 bases. The CDR3 DNA reads as TGTGCCATCAGTGAGTCGGCGCTAGGAAGTTACGAGCAGTACTTC. It codes for CAISESALGSYEQYF.

The sample holds many counts of this clonotype. The CDR3 DNA reads TGTGCCAGCAGCTTAGTGGGGGTCCCCTACGAGCAGTACTTC. It is translated as CASSLVGVPYEQYF. This chain connects TRBV11-3 to TRBJ2-7; D may correspond to TRBD1 or TRBD2 (5 bases each). Trimming left V 1 base short and J 2 bases short, with 9 bases between. CDR1 is SGHNT, CDR2 YENEEA, per germline. This CDR3 contains 14 residues. Looking up the rest from reference TRBV11-3 and TRBJ2-7 gives the full variable domain: EAGVVQSPRYKIIEKKQPVAFWCNPISGHNTLYWYLQNLGQGPELLIRYENEEAVDDSQLPKDRFSAERLKGVDSTLKIQPAELGDSAVYLCASSLVGVPYEQYFGPGTRLTVT.

This clonotype was seen ten or more times. The V gene is TRBV28, the J gene TRBJ2-7; TRBD1 matches 7 bases. CDR3 length equals 15 residues. Trimming at V came to 4 bases and at J to 3 bases, leaving 9 bases not matched to a gene. Germline CDR1 MDHEN, CDR2 SYDVKM. DNA of the CDR3: TGTGCCAGCAGTTCCAACAGGGGAAAAGGCTACGAGCAGTACTTC. Translation: CASSSNRGKGYEQYF.

The V and J genes are TRBV7-9 and TRBJ2-3; 11 bases match TRBD2. Trimming at V came to 1 base and at J to 7 bases, leaving 10 bases not matched to a gene. This CDR3 has 17 amino acids. Per the germline V gene, CDR1 is SEHNR and CDR2 is FQNEAQ (reference sequence). CDR3 amino acids: CASSLVYLAGGGHTQYF. CDR3 DNA sequence: TGTGCCAGCAGCTTAGTGTACCTAGCGGGAGGCGGACATACGCAGTATTTT.

The table lists this clonotype with a few counts. The chain couples TRBV20-1 to TRBJ1-1; D gene unclear. The CDR3 length is 13 residues. The germline V gene has CDR1 DFQATT and CDR2 SNEGSKA (reference sequence). Trimming left V 3 bases short and J 0 bases short, with 8 bases between. In DNA form, the CDR3 reads TGCAGTGCTAGTTCTCCGCTGAACACTGAAGCTTTCTTT. As protein: CSASSPLNTEAFF.

The sample holds one count of this clonotype. CDR3 amino acids: CSAPGQGKDTQYF. Here the CDR3 DNA reads TGCAGTGCTCCGGGACAGGGGAAGGACACGCAGTATTTT. The chain is built from TRBV20-1 and TRBJ2-3, with 10 bases matching TRBD1. The CDR3 has 13 residues. Germline trimming cut 5 bases from V and 9 bases from J; bases unmatched to any gene: 8. Germline CDR1 reads DFQATT; CDR2 reads SNEGSKA (reference sequence).

This clonotype was detected ten times or more. V gene TRBV19 combines with J gene TRBJ1-1; D remains unclear. Germline assignment: CDR1 LNHDA and CDR2 SQIVND (reference sequence). The length of the CDR3 is 16 residues. V lost 5 bases to trimming and J lost 0 bases, with 16 bases between them. CDR3 sequence (DNA): TGTGCCAGTAGTGGCAGACAAAACTATCTGAACACTGAAGCTTTCTTT. Its translation: CASSGRQNYLNTEAFF.